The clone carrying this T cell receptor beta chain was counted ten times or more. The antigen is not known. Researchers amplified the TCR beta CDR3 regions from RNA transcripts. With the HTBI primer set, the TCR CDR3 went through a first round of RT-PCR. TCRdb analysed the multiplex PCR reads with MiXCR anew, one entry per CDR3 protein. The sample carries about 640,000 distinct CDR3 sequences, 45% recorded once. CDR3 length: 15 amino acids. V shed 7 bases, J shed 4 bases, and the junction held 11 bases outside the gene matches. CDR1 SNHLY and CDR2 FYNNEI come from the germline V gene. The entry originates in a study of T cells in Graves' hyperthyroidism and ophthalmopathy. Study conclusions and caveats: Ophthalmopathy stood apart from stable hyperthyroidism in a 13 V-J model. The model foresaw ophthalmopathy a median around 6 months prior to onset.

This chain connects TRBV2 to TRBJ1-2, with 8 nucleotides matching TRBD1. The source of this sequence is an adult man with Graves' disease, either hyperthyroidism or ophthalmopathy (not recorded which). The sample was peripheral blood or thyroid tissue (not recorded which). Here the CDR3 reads CASMRRTGRSYGYTF. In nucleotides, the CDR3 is TGTGCCAGCATGAGGAGGACAGGGAGATCCTATGGCTACACCTTC.